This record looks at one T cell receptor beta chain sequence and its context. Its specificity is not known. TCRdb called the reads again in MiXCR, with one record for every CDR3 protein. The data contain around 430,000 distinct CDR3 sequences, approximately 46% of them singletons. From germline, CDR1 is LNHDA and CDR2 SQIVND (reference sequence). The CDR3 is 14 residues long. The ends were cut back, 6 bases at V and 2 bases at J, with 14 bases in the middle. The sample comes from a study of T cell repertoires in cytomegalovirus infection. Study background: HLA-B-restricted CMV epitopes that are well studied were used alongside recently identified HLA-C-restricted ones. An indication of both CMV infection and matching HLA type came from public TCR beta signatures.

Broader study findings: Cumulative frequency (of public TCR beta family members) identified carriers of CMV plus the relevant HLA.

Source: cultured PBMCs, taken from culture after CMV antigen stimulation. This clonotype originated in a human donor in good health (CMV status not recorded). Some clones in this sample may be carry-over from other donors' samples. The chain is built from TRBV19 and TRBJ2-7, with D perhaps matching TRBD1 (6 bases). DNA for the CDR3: TGTGCCAGTAGCCCCACCGGGACACCCTACGAGCAGTACTTC. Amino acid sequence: CASSPTGTPYEQYF. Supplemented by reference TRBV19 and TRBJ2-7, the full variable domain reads DGGITQSPKYLFRKEGQNVTLSCEQNLNHDAMYWYRQDPGQGLRLIYYSQIVNDFQKGDIAEGYSVSREKKESFPLTVTSAQKNPTAFYLCASSPTGTPYEQYFGPGTRLTVT.